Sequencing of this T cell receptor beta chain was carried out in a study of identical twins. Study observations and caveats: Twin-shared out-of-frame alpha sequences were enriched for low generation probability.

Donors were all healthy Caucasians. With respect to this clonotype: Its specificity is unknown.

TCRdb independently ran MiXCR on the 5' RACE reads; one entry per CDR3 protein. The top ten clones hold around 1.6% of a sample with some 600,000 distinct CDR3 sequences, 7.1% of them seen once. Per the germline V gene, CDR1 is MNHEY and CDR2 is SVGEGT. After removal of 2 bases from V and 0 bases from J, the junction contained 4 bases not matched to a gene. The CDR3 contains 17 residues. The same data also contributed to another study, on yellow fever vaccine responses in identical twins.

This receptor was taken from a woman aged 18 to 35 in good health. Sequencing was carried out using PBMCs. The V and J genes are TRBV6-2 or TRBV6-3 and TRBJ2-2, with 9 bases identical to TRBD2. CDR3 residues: CASSYERGESNTGELFF. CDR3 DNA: TGTGCCAGCAGTTACGAGCGGGGGGAATCGAACACCGGGGAGCTGTTTTTT.